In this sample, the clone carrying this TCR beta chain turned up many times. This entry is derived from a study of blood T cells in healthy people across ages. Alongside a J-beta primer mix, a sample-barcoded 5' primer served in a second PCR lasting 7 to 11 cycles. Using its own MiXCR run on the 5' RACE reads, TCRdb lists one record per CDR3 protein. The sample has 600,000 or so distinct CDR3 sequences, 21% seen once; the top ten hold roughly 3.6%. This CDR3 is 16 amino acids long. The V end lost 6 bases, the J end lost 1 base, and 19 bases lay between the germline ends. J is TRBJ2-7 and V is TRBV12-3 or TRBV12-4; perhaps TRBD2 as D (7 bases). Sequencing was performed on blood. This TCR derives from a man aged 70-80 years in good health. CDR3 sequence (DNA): TGTGCCAGCAGCTCCTTGTTGGGGAGGGGGTCCTACGAGCAGTACTTC. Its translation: CASSSLLGRGSYEQYF.